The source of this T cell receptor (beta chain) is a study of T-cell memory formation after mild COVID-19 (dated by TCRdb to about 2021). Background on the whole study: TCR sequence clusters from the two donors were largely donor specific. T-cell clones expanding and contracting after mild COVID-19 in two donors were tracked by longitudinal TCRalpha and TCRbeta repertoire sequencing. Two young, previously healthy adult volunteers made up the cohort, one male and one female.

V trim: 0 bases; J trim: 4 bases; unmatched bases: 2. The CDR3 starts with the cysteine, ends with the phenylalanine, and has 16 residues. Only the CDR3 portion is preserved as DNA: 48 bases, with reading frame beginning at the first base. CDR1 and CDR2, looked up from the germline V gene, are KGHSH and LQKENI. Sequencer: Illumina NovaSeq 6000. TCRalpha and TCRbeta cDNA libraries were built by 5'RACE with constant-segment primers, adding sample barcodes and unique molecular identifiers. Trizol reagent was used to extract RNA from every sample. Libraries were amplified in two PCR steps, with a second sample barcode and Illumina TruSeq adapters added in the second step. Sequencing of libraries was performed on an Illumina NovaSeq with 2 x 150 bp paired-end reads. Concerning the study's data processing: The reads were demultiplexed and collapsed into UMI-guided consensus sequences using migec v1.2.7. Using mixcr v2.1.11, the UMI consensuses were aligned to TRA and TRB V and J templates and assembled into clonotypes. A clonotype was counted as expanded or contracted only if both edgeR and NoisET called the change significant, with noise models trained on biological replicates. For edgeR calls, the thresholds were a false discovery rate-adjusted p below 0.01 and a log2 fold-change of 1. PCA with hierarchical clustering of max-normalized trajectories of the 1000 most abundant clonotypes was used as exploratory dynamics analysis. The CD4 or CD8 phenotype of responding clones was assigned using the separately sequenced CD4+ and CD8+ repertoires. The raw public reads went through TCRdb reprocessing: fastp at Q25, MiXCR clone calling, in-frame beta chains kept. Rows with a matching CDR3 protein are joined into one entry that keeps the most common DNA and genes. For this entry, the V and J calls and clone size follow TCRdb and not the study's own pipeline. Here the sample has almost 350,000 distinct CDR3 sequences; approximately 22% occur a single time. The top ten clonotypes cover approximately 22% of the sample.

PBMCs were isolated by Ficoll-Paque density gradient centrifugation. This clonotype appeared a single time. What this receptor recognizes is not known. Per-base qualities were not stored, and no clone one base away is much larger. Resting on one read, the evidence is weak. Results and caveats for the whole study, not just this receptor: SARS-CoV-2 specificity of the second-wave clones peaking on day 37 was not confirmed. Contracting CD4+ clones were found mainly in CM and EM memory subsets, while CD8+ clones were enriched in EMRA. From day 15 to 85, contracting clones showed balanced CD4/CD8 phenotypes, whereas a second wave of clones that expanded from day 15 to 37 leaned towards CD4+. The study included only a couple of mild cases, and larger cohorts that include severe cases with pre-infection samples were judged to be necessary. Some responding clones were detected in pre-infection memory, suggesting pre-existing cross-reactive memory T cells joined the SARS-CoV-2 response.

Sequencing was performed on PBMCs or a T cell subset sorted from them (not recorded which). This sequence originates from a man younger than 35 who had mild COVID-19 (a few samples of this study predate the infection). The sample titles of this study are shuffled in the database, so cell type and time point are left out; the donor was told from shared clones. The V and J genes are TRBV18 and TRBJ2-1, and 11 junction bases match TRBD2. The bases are TGTGCCAGCTCACCACCTAGCGGGGGGGATTACAATGAGCAGTTCTTC. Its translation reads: CASSPPSGGDYNEQFF.